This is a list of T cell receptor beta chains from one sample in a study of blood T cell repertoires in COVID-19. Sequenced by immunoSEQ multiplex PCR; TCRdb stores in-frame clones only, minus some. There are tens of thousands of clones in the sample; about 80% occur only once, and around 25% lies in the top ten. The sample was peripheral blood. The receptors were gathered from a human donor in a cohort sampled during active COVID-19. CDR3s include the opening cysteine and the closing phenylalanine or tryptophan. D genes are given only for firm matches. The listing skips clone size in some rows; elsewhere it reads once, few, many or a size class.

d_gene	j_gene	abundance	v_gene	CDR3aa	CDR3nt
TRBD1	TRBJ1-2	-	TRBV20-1	CSARQGYGYTF	TGCAGTGCACGACAGGGGTATGGCTACACCTTC
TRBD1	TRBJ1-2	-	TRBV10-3	CAIREMGQGSDGYTF	TGTGCCATCAGAGAGATGGGACAGGGAAGTGATGGCTACACCTTC
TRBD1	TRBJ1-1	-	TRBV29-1	CSARTGGGTEAFF	TGCAGCGCTAGGACAGGGGGCGGCACTGAAGCTTTCTTT
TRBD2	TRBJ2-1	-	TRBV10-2	CASRETSGEISSYNEQFF	TGCGCCAGCAGGGAGACGAGCGGGGAGATAAGCTCCTACAATGAGCAGTTCTTC
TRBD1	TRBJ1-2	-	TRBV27	CASSSQLGQGLYGYTF	TGTGCCAGCAGTTCACAACTTGGACAGGGCCTCTATGGCTACACCTTC
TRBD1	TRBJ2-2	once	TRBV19	CASSPQGPGELFF	TGTGCCAGTAGTCCACAGGGGCCCGGGGAGCTGTTTTTT
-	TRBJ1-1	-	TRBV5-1	CASSLESGVNTEAFF	TGCGCCAGCAGCTTAGAGAGCGGGGTGAACACTGAAGCTTTCTTT
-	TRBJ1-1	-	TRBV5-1	CASSLDRNTEAFF	TGCGCCAGCAGCTTGGACAGGAACACTGAAGCTTTCTTT
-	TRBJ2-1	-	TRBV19	CASKTQGLYNEQFF	TGTGCCAGTAAGACCCAGGGGCTCTACAATGAGCAGTTCTTC
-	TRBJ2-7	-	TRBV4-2	CASSPVGQSSYEQYF	TGTGCCAGCAGCCCGGTGGGGCAAAGCTCCTACGAGCAGTACTTC
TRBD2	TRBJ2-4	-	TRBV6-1	CASSEGTREGIQYF	TGTGCCAGCAGTGAAGGGACAAGGGAGGGCATTCAGTACTTC
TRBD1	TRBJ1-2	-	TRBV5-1	CASRSGQGVGNGYTF	TGCGCCAGCAGGTCGGGACAGGGGGTTGGAAATGGCTACACCTTC
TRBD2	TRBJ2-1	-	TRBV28	CASSFPVSTFVRGNYNEQFF	TGTGCCAGCAGTTTTCCTGTCTCGACGTTCGTGCGGGGGAACTACAATGAGCAGTTCTTC
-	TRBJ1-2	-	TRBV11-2	CASSLPQGNGYTF	TGTGCCAGCAGCTTACCCCAGGGGAATGGCTACACCTTC
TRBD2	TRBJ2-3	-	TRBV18	CASSRAGDDTQYF	TGTGCCAGCTCCCGCGCGGGAGATGATACGCAGTATTTT
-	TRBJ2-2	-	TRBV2	CASSNREGGTGELFF	TGTGCCAGCAGCAACAGGGAAGGAGGAACCGGGGAGCTGTTTTTT
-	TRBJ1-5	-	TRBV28	CASSLRFDQPQHF	TGTGCCAGCAGTCTACGATTCGATCAGCCCCAGCATTTT
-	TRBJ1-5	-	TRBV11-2	CASSLVEGQPQHF	TGTGCCAGCAGCTTAGTGGAGGGTCAGCCCCAGCATTTT
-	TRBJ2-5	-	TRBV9	CASSPAPVEETQYF	TGTGCCAGCAGCCCCGCCCCCGTGGAGGAGACCCAGTACTTC
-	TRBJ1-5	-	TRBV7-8	CASRAGWAGYQPQHF	TGTGCCAGCAGAGCCGGTTGGGCAGGATATCAGCCCCAGCATTTT
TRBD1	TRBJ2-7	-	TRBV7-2	CASSLEGTGLYEQYF	TGTGCCAGCAGCTTAGAGGGGACAGGGCTGTACGAGCAGTACTTC
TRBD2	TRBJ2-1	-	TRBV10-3	CAISDSKGLAGNEQFF	TGTGCCATCAGTGATAGTAAAGGACTAGCGGGAAATGAGCAGTTCTTC
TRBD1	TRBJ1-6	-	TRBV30	CAWKEQGNSPLHF	TGTGCCTGGAAAGAACAGGGGAATTCACCCCTCCACTTT
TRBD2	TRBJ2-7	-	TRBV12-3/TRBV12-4	CASGGLAGYEQYF	TGTGCCAGCGGAGGACTAGCGGGGTACGAGCAGTACTTC
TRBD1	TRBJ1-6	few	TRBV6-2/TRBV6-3	CASSFGDSRDSPLHF	TGTGCCAGCAGTTTTGGGGACAGCCGAGATTCACCCCTCCACTTT
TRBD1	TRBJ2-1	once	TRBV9	CASSVRTGASSYNEQFF	TGTGCCAGCAGCGTCCGGACAGGGGCCAGCTCCTACAATGAGCAGTTCTTC
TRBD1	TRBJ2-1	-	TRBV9	CASSPGTALYNEQFF	TGTGCCAGCAGCCCCGGGACAGCCCTCTACAATGAGCAGTTCTTC